This passage covers 7 T cell receptor beta chains from one sample sequenced in a study of TIL therapy for anti-PD-1-resistant metastatic lung cancer. The libraries were made with immunoSEQ v3. Using immunoSEQ multiplex PCR, the repertoire was profiled, and TCRdb retains in-frame clones only, with some absent. The data show under 11,000 clones, with about 55% seen just once and roughly an eighth held by the top ten. Time point defined: pre-treatment sample, taken before nivolumab and TIL therapy. Pleural nodules or supraclavicular lymph nodes made up most of the excised metastases sampled. The sequences come from tumor tissue, collected at baseline. These receptors were collected from a person aged 25-85 years with non-small cell lung cancer.

The chain is built from TRBV6-5 and TRBJ1-1, with a tentative D call TRBD1 (6 bases). The germline V and J ends were trimmed by 5 bases and 7 bases, with 11 bases remaining between them. Germline V CDR1 and CDR2: MNHEY, SVGAGI. The CDR3 length is 12 residues. CDR3 DNA sequence: TGTGCCAGCAGTAGACCCAGGGGTGAAGCTTTCTTT. The encoded protein is CASSRPRGEAFF.

The chain employs TRBV11-3 and TRBJ2-5; 11 bases align to TRBD2. CDR3 length equals 17 residues. CDR1 and CDR2 (germline): SGHNT, YENEEA. With 1 base clipped from V and 2 bases from J, the junction kept 6 bases outside the gene matches. The CDR3 DNA is TGTGCCAGCAGCTTAGGGGGACTAGCGGCGGGACAAGAGACCCAGTACTTC. It codes for CASSLGGLAAGQETQYF.

The chain recombines TRBV5-4 with TRBJ2-1; 9 positions agree with TRBD1. Germline V lookup: CDR1 SGHNT, CDR2 YYREEE (reference sequence). The CDR3 length is 18 residues. With V trimmed by 4 bases and J by 6 bases, 17 bases remained unmatched. The CDR3 reads CASSPRPGDRDPSNEQFF. The CDR3 DNA follows: TGTGCCAGCAGCCCAAGGCCGGGGGACAGGGATCCCAGCAATGAGCAGTTCTTC.

V gene TRBV14 combines with J gene TRBJ2-6; D may be TRBD1 (5 bases). Germline assignment: CDR1 SGHDN and CDR2 FVKESK. The CDR3 has 16 amino acids. V lost 6 bases and J 0 bases, leaving 12 bases between the germline ends. CDR3 sequence: CASSHTGFSGANVLTF. Written as DNA, the CDR3 is TGTGCCAGCAGTCATACAGGTTTCTCTGGGGCCAACGTCCTGACTTTC.

This chain links TRBV11-2 with TRBJ2-7; TRBD1 or TRBD2 may be the D gene (5 bases each). The germline V and J ends were trimmed by 2 bases and 5 bases, with 13 bases remaining between them. This CDR3 is built from 14 residues. The V gene's germline CDR1 is SGHAT and CDR2 FQNNGV. CDR3 coding DNA: TGTGCCAGCAGCTTACGGGACCCGTCCAACGAGCAGTACTTC. As protein: CASSLRDPSNEQYF.

The rearrangement links TRBV30 to TRBJ2-3, with 8 nucleotides matching TRBD2. Germline trimming cut 1 base from V and 11 bases from J; bases unmatched to any gene: 11. CDR3 length: 14 amino acids. Germline CDR1 and CDR2: GTSNPN and SVGIG (reference sequence). The CDR3 nucleotides are TGTGCCTGGAGTGATCATTCAGCGGGAGTAAAGCAGTATTTT. Its translation is CAWSDHSAGVKQYF.

The V gene is TRBV5-1, the J gene TRBJ2-5, with D perhaps matching TRBD1 (6 bases). The ends were cut back, 2 bases at V and 4 bases at J, with 12 bases in the middle. Germline-derived CDR1 and CDR2 are SGHRS and YFSETQ. The CDR3 is 14 amino acids. This chain's CDR3 is CASSLQGLGETQYF. Here the CDR3 DNA reads TGCGCCAGCAGCTTACAGGGATTAGGAGAGACCCAGTACTTC.